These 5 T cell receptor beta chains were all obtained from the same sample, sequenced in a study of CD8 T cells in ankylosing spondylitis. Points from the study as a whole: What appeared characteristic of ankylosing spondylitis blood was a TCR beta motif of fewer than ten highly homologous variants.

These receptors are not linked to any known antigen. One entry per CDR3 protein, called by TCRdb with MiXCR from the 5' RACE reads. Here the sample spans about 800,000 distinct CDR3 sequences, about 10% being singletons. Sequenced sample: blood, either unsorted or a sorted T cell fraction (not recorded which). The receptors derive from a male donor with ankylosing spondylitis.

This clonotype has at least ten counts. The CDR3 DNA is TGCAGTGCTGAGGGGGGGCTTAATGAGCAGTTCTTC. It translates to CSAEGGLNEQFF. The chain is built from TRBV20-1 and TRBJ2-1; D may be TRBD2 (7 bases). The germline V and J ends were trimmed by 5 bases and 7 bases, with 12 bases remaining between them. This CDR3 region has 12 residues. Germline V gives CDR1 DFQATT, CDR2 SNEGSKA (reference sequence).

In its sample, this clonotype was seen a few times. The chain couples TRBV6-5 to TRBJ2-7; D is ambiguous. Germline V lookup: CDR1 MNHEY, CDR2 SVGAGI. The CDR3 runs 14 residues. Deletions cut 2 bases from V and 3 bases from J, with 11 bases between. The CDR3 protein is CASSYDRRDYEQYF. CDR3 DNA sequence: TGTGCCAGCAGTTACGACCGGAGAGACTACGAGCAGTACTTC.

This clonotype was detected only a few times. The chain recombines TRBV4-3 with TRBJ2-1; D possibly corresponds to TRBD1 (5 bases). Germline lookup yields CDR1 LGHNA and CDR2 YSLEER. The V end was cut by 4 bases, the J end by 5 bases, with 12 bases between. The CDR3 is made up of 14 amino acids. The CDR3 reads CASSRGIGDNEQFF. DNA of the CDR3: TGCGCCAGCAGCCGCGGCATAGGGGACAATGAGCAGTTCTTC.

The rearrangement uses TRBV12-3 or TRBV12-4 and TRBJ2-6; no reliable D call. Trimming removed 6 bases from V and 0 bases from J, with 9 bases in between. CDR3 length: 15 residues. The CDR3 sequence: CASSYASSGANVLTF. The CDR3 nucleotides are TGTGCCAGCAGCTACGCTTCCTCTGGGGCCAACGTCCTGACTTTC.

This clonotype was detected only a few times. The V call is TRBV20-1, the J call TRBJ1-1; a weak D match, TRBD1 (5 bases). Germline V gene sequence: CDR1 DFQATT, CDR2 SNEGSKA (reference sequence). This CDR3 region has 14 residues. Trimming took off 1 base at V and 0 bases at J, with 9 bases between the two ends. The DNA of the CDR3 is TGCAGTGCTAGAGTGGGACCGCTGAACACTGAAGCTTTCTTT. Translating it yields CSARVGPLNTEAFF.